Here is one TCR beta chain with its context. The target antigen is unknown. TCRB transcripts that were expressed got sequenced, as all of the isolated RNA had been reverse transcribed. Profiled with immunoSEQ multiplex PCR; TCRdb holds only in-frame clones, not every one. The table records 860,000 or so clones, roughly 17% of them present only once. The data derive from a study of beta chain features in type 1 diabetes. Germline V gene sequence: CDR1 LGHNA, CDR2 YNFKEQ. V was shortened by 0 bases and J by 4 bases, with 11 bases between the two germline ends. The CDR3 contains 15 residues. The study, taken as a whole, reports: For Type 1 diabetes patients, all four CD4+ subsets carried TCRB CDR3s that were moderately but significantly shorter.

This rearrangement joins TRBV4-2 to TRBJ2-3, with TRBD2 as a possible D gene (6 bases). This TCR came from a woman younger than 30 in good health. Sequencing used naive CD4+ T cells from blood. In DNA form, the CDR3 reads TGTGCCAGCAGCCAAGATGGAGGGAGAGCAGATACGCAGTATTTT. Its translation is CASSQDGGRADTQYF.